What follows is one TCR beta chain and its context. One junction end disagrees with the germline gene, perhaps due to a read error. Genomic DNA belonging to each subset was distributed in equal measure over several immunoSEQ plates. Profiled with immunoSEQ multiplex PCR; TCRdb holds only in-frame clones, not every one. The table has some 2,100,000 clones, approximately 94% seen once. Naive CD8 cells lacked CD45RO, underwent positive selection for CCR7 and left out terminally differentiated effector memory CD45RA+ cells. This record belongs to a study of shared clonotypes between healthy human individuals. Germline loops: CDR1 WNHNN, CDR2 SYGVQD (reference sequence). This CDR3 comprises 15 residues.

Material for sequencing was naive CD8+ T cells from PBMCs. The chain carries TRBV10-1 and TRBJ2-3; 9 bases match TRBD2. The TCR originated in a man aged 18 to 35 in good health. Some clones in this sample may be carry-over from other donors' samples. The chain's CDR3 is CASSTSGRLTDTQYF. In DNA, the CDR3 is TGCGCCAGCAGTACGAGCGGGAGGTTGACAGATACGCAATATTTT.